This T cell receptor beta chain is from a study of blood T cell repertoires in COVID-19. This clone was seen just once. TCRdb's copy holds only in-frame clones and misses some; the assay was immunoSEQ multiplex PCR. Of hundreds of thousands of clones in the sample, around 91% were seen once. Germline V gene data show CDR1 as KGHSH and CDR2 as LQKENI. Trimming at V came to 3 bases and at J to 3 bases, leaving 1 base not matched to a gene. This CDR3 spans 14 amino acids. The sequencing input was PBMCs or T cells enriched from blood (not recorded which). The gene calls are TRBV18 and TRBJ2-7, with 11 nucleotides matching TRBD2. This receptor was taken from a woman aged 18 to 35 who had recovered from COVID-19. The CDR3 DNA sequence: TGTGCCAGCTCACCCACTAGCGGGGGCTACGAGCAGTACTTC. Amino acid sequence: CASSPTSGGYEQYF.